What follows describes a single T cell receptor beta chain. No antigen is known for it. Combining a sample-barcoded 5' primer with a J-beta primer mix, a second PCR ran for roughly 7 to 12 cycles. One entry per CDR3 protein, called by TCRdb with MiXCR from the 5' RACE reads. Of fewer than 2,000,000 distinct CDR3 sequences listed, roughly a third were seen once; the top ten hold about 11%. This sample is drawn from a study of blood T cells in healthy people across ages. General study findings and limits: Donor CMV status, an unknown factor, possibly confounded changes in expanded clonotypes.

The CDR3 totals 15 residues. V lost 4 bases and J lost 6, with 18 bases in between. In germline, CDR1 is LGHDT, CDR2 YNNKEL (reference sequence). The sequenced sample consisted of blood. This sequence joins TRBV3-1 and TRBJ1-2; D remains unclear. This receptor was taken from a woman in her twenties or thirties in good health. In DNA, the CDR3 is TGTGCCAGCAGCCCTTCCGGGCCGTTAGGAAATGGCTACACCTTC. Its protein is CASSPSGPLGNGYTF.